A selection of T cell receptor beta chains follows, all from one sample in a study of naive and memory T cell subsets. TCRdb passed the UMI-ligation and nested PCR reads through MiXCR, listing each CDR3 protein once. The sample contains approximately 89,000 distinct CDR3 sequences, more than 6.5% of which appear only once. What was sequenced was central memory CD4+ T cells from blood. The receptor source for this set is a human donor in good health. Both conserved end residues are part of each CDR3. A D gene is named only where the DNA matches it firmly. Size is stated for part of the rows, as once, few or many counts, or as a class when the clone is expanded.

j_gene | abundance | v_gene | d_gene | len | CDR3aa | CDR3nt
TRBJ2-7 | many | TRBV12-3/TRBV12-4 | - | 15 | CASSHPWQDSLRQYF | TGTGCCAGCAGTCACCCCTGGCAGGACTCCTTAAGGCAGTACTTC
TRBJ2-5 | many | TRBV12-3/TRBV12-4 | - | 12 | CASSRQEETQYF | TGTGCCAGCAGTCGACAGGAAGAGACCCAGTACTTC
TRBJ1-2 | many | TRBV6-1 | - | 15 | CASSDGFQNFYGYTF | TGTGCCAGCAGTGACGGGTTCCAAAACTTCTATGGCTACACCTTC
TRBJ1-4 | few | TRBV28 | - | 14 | CASSLGPSSEKLFF | TGTGCCAGCAGTTTAGGGCCTTCGAGTGAAAAACTGTTTTTT
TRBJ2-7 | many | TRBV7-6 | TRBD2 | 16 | CASSPDLSGRAYEQYF | TGTGCCAGCAGCCCTGACCTGAGCGGGAGGGCCTACGAGCAGTACTTC
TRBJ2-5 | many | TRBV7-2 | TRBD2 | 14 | CASSPNKAGGTQYF | TGTGCCAGCAGCCCCAACAAAGCGGGGGGGACCCAGTACTTC
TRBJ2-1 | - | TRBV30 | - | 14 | CAWSTTGGYNEQFF | TGTGCCTGGAGTACGACTGGGGGCTACAATGAGCAGTTCTTC
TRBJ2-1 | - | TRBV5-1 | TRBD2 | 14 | CASSVLSGSYEQFF | TGCGCCAGCAGCGTTCTTAGCGGGAGCTATGAGCAGTTCTTC
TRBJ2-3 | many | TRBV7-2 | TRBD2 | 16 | CASSFSRREGRDTQYF | TGTGCCAGCAGCTTTTCTCGGCGGGAGGGGAGGGATACGCAGTATTTT
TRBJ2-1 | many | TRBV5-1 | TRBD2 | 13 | CASGTSGSSEQFF | TGCGCCAGCGGAACTAGCGGGAGCAGTGAGCAGTTCTTC
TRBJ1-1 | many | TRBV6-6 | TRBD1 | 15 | CASIQGGNRNTEAFF | TGTGCCAGCATACAGGGGGGAAACAGGAACACTGAAGCTTTCTTT
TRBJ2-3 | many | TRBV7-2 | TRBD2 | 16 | CASSLLAAIRTDTQYF | TGTGCCAGCAGCTTACTAGCGGCAATTCGCACAGATACGCAGTATTTT
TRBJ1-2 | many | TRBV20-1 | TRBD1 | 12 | CSAETGDGGYTF | TGCAGTGCCGAAACAGGGGACGGGGGCTACACCTTC
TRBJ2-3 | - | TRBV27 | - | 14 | CASSFREGTDTQYF | TGTGCCAGCAGCTTCAGGGAGGGCACAGATACGCAGTATTTT
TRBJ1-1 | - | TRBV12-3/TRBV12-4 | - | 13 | CASSLWEGHRAFF | TGTGCCAGCAGTTTGTGGGAGGGGCATCGCGCTTTCTTT
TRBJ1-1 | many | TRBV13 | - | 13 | CASSQTGSVKAFF | TGTGCCAGCAGCCAAACAGGGTCGGTCAAAGCTTTCTTT
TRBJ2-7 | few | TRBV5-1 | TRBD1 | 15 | CASSIQGANSYEQYF | TGCGCCAGCAGTATACAGGGGGCTAACTCCTACGAGCAGTACTTC
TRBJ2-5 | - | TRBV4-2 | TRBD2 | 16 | CASSQELAGIQETQYF | TGTGCCAGCAGCCAAGAACTAGCGGGGATCCAAGAGACCCAGTACTTC
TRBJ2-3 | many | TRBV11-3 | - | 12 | CASSNTKATQYF | TGTGCCAGCAGCAATACCAAGGCGACGCAGTATTTT
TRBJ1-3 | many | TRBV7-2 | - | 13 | CASSLSSGNTIYF | TGTGCCAGCAGCCTAAGCTCTGGAAACACCATATATTTT
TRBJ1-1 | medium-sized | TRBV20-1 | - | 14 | CSAREPGSGTEAFF | TGCAGTGCTAGAGAACCGGGGTCTGGCACTGAAGCTTTCTTT
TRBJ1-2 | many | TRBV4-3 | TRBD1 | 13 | CASSQEQGFGYTF | TGCGCCAGCAGCCAAGAACAGGGGTTTGGCTACACCTTC
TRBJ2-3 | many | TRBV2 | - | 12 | CASSGYTDTQYF | TGTGCCAGCAGTGGCTACACAGATACGCAGTATTTT
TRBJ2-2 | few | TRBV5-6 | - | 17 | CASRPYLVGASTGELFF | TGTGCCAGCAGACCCTATTTAGTAGGGGCGAGCACCGGGGAGCTGTTTTTT
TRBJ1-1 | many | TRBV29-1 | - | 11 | CSGRVLGEAFF | TGCAGCGGCAGGGTTCTGGGTGAAGCTTTCTTT
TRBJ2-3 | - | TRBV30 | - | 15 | CALDYDRAKTDTQYF | TGTGCCCTGGACTACGACAGGGCTAAAACAGATACGCAGTATTTT
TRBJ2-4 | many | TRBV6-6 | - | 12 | CASSGQFWIQYF | TGTGCCAGCAGTGGACAATTTTGGATTCAGTACTTC
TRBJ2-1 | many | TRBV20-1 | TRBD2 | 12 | CKIHSGDNEQFF | TGCAAAATCCATAGCGGGGACAATGAGCAGTTCTTC
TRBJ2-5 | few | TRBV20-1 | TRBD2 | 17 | CSARRAPRGSLQETQYF | TGCAGTGCTAGAAGGGCGCCGCGGGGGAGCTTACAAGAGACCCAGTACTTC